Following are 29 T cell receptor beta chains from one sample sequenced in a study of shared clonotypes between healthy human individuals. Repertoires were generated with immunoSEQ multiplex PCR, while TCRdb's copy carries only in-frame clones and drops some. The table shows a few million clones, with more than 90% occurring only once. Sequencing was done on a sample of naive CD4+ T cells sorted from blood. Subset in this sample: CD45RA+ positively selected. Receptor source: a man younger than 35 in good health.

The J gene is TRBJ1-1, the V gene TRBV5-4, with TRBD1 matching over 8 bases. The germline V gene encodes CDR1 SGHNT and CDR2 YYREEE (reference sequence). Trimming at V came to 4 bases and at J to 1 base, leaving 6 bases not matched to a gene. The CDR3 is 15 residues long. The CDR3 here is CASSRNQGANTEAFF. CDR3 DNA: TGTGCCAGCAGCCGTAATCAGGGGGCGAACACTGAAGCTTTCTTT.

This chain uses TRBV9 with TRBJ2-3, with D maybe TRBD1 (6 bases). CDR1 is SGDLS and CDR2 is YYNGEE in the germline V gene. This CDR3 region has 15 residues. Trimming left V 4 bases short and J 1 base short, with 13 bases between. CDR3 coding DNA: TGTGCCAGCAGCCCACCTCACAGGGGCACAGATACGCAGTATTTT. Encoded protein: CASSPPHRGTDTQYF.

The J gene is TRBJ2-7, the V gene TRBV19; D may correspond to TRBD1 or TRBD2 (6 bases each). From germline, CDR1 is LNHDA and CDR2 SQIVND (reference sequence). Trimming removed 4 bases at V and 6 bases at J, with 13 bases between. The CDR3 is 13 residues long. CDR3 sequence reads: CASSTGGVSEQYF. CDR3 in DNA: TGTGCCAGTAGTACCGGGGGCGTTTCCGAGCAGTACTTC.

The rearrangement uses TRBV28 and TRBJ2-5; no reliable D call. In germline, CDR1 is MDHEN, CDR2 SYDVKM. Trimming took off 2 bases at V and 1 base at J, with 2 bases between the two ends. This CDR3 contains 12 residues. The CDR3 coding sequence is TGTGCCAGCAGTTTAATCCAAGAGACCCAGTACTTC. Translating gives CASSLIQETQYF.

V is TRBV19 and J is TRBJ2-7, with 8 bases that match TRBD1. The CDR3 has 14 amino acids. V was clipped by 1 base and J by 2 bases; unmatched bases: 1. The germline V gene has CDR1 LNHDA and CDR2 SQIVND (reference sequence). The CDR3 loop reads CASSIVGQAYEQYF. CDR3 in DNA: TGTGCCAGTAGTATAGTGGGACAGGCCTACGAGCAGTACTTC.

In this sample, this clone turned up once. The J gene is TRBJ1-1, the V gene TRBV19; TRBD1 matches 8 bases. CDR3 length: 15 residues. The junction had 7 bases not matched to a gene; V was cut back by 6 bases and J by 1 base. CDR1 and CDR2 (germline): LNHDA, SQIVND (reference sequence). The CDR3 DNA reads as TGTGCCAGTAGCCGTAAAGGACAGGGGAACACTGAAGCTTTCTTT. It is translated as CASSRKGQGNTEAFF.

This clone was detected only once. CDR3 region: CAISGQGRGGSPLHF. CDR3 DNA: TGTGCCATCAGCGGACAGGGGCGAGGAGGTTCACCCCTCCACTTT. The chain uses TRBV10-3 and TRBJ1-6, with 9 bases matching TRBD1. The junction had 9 bases not matched to a gene; V was cut back by 6 bases and J by 9 bases. CDR1 is ENHRY, CDR2 SYGVKD, per germline. The CDR3 length is 15 residues.

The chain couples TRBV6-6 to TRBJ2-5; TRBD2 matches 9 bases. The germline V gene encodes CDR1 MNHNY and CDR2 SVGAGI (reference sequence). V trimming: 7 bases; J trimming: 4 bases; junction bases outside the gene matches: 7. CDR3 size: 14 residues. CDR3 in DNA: TGTGCCAGCACGGAGGCGGGAGGGACAGAGACCCAGTACTTC. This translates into CASTEAGGTETQYF.

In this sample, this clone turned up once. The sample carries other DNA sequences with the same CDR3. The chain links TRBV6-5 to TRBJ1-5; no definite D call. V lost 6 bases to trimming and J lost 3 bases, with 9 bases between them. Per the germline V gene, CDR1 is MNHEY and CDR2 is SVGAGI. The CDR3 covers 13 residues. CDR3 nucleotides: TGTGCCAGCAGGAGAGAAAACAATCAGCCCCAGCATTTT. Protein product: CASRRENNQPQHF.

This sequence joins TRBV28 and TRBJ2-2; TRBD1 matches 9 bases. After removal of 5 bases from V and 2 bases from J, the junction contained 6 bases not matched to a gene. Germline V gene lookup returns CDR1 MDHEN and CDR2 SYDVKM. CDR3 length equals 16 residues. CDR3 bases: TGTGCCAGCAGTCGACCGACAGGGGGAAACACCGGGGAGCTGTTTTTT. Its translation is CASSRPTGGNTGELFF.

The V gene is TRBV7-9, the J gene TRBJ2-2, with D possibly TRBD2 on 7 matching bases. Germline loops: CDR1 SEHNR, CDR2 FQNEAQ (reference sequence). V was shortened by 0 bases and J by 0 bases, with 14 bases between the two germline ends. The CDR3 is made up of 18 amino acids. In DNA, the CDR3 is TGTGCCAGCAGCTTAGCGCCATCGGGGGGCGCGAACACCGGGGAGCTGTTTTTT. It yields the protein CASSLAPSGGANTGELFF.

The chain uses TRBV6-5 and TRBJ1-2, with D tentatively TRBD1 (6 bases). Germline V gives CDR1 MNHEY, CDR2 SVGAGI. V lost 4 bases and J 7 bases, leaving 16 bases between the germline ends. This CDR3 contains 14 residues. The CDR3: CASSWKGGETGYTF. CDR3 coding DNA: TGTGCCAGCAGTTGGAAGGGGGGAGAAACTGGCTACACCTTC.

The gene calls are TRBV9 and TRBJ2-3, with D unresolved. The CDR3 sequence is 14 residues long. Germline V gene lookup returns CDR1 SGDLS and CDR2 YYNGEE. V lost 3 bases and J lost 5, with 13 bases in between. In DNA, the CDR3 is TGTGCCAGCAGCGCCACTTCTCCACAAGATACGCAGTATTTT. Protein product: CASSATSPQDTQYF.

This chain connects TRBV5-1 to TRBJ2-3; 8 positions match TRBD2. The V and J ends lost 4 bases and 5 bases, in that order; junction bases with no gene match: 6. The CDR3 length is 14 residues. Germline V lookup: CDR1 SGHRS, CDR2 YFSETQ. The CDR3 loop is CASSPGGAVDTQYF. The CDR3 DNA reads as TGCGCCAGCAGCCCCGGGGGGGCGGTAGATACGCAGTATTTT.

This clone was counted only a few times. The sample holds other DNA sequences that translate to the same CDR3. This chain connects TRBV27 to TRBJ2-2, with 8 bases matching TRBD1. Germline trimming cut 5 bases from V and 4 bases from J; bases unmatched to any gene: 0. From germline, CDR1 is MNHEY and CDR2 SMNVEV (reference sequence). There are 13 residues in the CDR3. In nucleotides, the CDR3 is TGTGCCAGCAGTGGACAGGGCACCGGGGAGCTGTTTTTT. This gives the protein CASSGQGTGELFF.

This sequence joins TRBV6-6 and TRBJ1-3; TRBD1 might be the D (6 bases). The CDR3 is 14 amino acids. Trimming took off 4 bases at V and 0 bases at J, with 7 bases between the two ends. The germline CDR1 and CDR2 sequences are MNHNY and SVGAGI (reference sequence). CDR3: CASSSDSSGNTIYF. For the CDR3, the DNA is TGTGCCAGCAGTTCGGACAGCTCTGGAAACACCATATATTTT.

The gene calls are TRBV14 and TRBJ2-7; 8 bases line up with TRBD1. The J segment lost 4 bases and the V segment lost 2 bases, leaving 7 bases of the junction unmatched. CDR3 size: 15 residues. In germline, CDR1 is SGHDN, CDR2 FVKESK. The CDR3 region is CASSQQTGGTYEQYF. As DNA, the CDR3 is TGTGCCAGCAGCCAACAAACAGGGGGTACTTACGAGCAGTACTTC.

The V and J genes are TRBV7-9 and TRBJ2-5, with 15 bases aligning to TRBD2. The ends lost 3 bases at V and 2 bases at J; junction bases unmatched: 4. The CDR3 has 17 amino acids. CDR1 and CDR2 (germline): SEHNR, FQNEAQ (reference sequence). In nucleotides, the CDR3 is TGTGCCAGCAGCTTCGTCGGGACTAGCGGGGGGCAAGAGACCCAGTACTTC. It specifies CASSFVGTSGGQETQYF.

The CDR3 protein is CASTMGGSEEKLFF. The CDR3 bases are TGTGCCAGCACTATGGGCGGTTCTGAAGAAAAACTGTTTTTT. This chain links TRBV6-1 with TRBJ1-4; D is undetermined. CDR3 length: 14 amino acids. Germline CDR1 MNHNS, CDR2 SASEGT. V was trimmed by 7 bases and J by 8 bases, leaving 17 bases between them.

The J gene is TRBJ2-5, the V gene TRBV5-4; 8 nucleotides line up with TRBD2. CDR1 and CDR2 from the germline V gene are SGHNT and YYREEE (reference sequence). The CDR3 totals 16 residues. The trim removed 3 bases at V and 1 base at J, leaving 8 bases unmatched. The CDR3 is CASSSQAGVAQETQYF. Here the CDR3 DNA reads TGTGCCAGCAGCTCTCAAGCGGGGGTAGCCCAAGAGACCCAGTACTTC.

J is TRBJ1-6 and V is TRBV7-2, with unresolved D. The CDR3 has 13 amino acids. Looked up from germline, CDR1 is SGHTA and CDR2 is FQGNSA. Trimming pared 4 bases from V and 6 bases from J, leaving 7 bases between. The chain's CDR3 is CASSWSINSPLHF. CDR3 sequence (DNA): TGTGCCAGCAGCTGGTCAATTAATTCACCCCTCCACTTT.

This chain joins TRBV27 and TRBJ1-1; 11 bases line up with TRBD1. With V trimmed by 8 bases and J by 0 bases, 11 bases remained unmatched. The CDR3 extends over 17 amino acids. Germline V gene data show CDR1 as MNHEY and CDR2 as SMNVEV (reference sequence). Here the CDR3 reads CASRDGTGGLLNTEAFF. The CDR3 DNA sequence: TGTGCCAGCCGCGACGGGACAGGGGGACTCTTGAACACTGAAGCTTTCTTT.

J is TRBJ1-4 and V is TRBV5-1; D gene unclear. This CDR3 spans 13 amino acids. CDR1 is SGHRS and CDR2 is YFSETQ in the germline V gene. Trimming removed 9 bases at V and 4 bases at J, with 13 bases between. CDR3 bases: TGCGCCACCAGTCGGGATTTTAATGAAAAACTGTTTTTT. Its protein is CATSRDFNEKLFF.

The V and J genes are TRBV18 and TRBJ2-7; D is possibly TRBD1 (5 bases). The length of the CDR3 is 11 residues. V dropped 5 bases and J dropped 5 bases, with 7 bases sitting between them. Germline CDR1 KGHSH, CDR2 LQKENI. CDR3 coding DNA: TGTGCCAGCTCAATGGACAACGAGCAGTACTTC. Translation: CASSMDNEQYF.

The CDR3 nucleotides are TGTGCCAGCAGTTTTGAAGGGTATCCCCAGGGGACAACTAATGAAAAACTGTTTTTT. Protein sequence: CASSFEGYPQGTTNEKLFF. This rearrangement joins TRBV28 to TRBJ1-4, with a possible D match to TRBD1 (6 bases). Germline lookup yields CDR1 MDHEN and CDR2 SYDVKM. Deletions cut 3 bases from V and 0 bases from J, with 20 bases between. CDR3 length equals 19 residues.

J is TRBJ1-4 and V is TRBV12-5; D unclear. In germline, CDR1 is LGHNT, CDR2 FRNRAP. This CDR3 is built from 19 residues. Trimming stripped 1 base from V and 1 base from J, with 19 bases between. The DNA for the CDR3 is TGTGCTAGTGGTTTGGCACCCTCTTGGGGATACGGAACTAATGAAAAACTGTTTTTT. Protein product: CASGLAPSWGYGTNEKLFF. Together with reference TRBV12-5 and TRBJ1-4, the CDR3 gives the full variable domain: DARVTQTPRHKVTEMGQEVTMRCQPILGHNTVFWYRQTMMQGLELLAYFRNRAPLDDSGMPKDRFSAEMPDATLATLKIQPSEPRDSAVYFCASGLAPSWGYGTNEKLFFGSGTQLSVL.

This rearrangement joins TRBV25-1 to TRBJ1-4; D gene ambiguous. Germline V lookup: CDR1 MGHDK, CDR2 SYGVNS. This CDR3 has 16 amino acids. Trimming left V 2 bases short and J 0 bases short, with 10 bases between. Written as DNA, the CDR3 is TGTGCCAGCAGTGAACGTAGGGCCGCAACTAATGAAAAACTGTTTTTT. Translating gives CASSERRAATNEKLFF. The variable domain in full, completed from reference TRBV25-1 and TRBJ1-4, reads EADIYQTPRYLVIGTGKKITLECSQTMGHDKMYWYQQDPGMELHLIHYSYGVNSTEKGDLSSESTVSRIRTEHFPLTLESARPSHTSQYLCASSERRAATNEKLFFGSGTQLSVL.

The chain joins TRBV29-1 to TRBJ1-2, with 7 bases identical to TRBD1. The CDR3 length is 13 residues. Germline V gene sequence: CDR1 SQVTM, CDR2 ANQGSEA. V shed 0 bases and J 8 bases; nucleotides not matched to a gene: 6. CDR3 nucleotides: TGCAGCGTTGAAGATCAAAGGGGGCTGGGCTACACCTTC. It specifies CSVEDQRGLGYTF.

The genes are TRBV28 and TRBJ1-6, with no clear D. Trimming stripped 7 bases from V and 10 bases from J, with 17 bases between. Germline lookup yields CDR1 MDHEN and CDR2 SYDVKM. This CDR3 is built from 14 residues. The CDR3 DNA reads TGTGCCAGCACGTCCCAACAGCTGCTATCACCCCTCCACTTT. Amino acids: CASTSQQLLSPLHF.